This T cell receptor (beta chain) came from a study of blood T cell repertoires in COVID-19. Overall study: Sites across the United States, Italy and Spain contributed samples from acute and convalescent COVID-19. Nucleic acid was either cDNA or gDNA, and it came from T cells, B-cell-depleted T cells, or PBMCs.

CDR3 length: 12 residues. The ends were cut back, 5 bases at V and 7 bases at J, with 9 bases in the middle. CDR1 is SGHTA, CDR2 FQGNSA, per germline. Authors' processing steps: Reference gene primer amplification in the assay estimated nucleated cell counts. The data were produced by immunoSEQ multiplex PCR, yet TCRdb's version contains in-frame clones alone and is incomplete. The V and J calls and clone size are taken from that table; D and trimming were inferred from the DNA. The sample lists 450,000 to 500,000 clones; 75% to 90% were seen once. Material: peripheral blood. The gene calls are TRBV7-2 and TRBJ2-1; D is undetermined. The receptor's source is a human donor in a cohort sampled during active COVID-19. The CDR3 loop is CASSPDINEQFF. CDR3 DNA sequence: TGTGCCAGCAGCCCAGATATAAATGAGCAGTTCTTC.